This passage covers 21 T cell receptor beta chains from one sample sequenced in a study of early T cells in non-severe SARS-CoV-2 infection. MiXCR was run by TCRdb on the 5' RACE reads, yielding one entry per CDR3 protein. Among 90,000 to 120,000 distinct CDR3 sequences listed, around 10% were seen once. Sequencing used whole blood. These receptors came from an adult who was a healthcare worker with PCR-confirmed SARS-CoV-2 infection or an uninfected control (not recorded which).

The chain joins TRBV7-8 to TRBJ1-1, with D perhaps TRBD1 (5 bases). Looked up from germline, CDR1 is SGHVS and CDR2 is FQNEAQ. V was pared by 1 base and J by 0 bases, with 12 bases between. The CDR3 sequence is 16 residues long. CDR3 loop: CASSLGRQIMNTEAFF. CDR3 sequence (DNA): TGTGCCAGCAGCTTAGGGAGACAGATAATGAACACTGAAGCTTTCTTT.

V is TRBV7-8 and J is TRBJ2-4, with 7 bases matching TRBD2. The trim removed 0 bases at V and 6 bases at J, leaving 5 bases unmatched. There are 15 residues in the CDR3. CDR1 is SGHVS and CDR2 is FQNEAQ in the germline V gene. The CDR3 sequence: CASSLAGTGGNIQYF. For the CDR3, the DNA is TGTGCCAGCAGCTTAGCAGGGACGGGAGGAAACATTCAGTACTTC.

This clonotype was detected only a few times. The V call is TRBV12-3 or TRBV12-4, the J call TRBJ2-1, with D possibly being TRBD1 or TRBD2 (5 bases each). This CDR3 has 17 residues. Between the trimmed V and J ends, which lost 5 bases and 9 bases, there was a span of 26 bases. CDR3 DNA sequence: TGTGCCAGCAGTCCCTCCCCGGGACGGATGAGATTCGGTGAGCAGTTCTTC. It yields the protein CASSPSPGRMRFGEQFF.

The CDR3 bases are TGTGCCAGCAAGGGGATAAGGAGCCCCGGTAGCGAGCAGTACTTC. This translates into CASKGIRSPGSEQYF. V is TRBV27 and J is TRBJ2-7, with D maybe TRBD1 (5 bases). The CDR3 consists of 15 residues. Germline values: CDR1 MNHEY, CDR2 SMNVEV (reference sequence). Between the trimmed V and J ends, which lost 7 bases and 6 bases, there was a span of 22 bases.

In its sample, this clonotype was seen many times. The chain recombines TRBV6-5 with TRBJ2-1, with D perhaps assigned TRBD1 or TRBD2 (6 bases each). Germline CDR1 MNHEY, CDR2 SVGAGI. The CDR3 is 11 residues long. The germline V and J ends were trimmed by 5 bases and 15 bases, with 14 bases remaining between them. As DNA, the CDR3 is TGTGCCAGCAGTGTAGGGGGGATTGCGTTCTTC. Its protein is CASSVGGIAFF.

This clonotype has a handful of counts. The rearrangement links TRBV7-2 to TRBJ2-4, with TRBD2 identical over 10 bases. With 3 bases clipped from V and 2 bases from J, the junction kept 10 bases outside the gene matches. Germline V gene data show CDR1 as SGHTA and CDR2 as FQGNSA. This CDR3 contains 18 residues. This chain's CDR3 is CASSFPPAGGDPKNIQYF. The DNA of the CDR3 is TGTGCCAGCAGCTTCCCCCCAGCGGGAGGGGATCCCAAAAACATTCAGTACTTC.

The J gene is TRBJ1-6, the V gene TRBV28; no clear D gene. Germline V gives CDR1 MDHEN, CDR2 SYDVKM. The CDR3 has 13 amino acids. V dropped 3 bases and J dropped 11 bases, with 11 bases sitting between them. The DNA for the CDR3 is TGTGCCAGCAGTTTGCCTCCTGGGCCACCCCTCCACTTT. This translates into CASSLPPGPPLHF.

This clonotype was recorded at least ten times. The V call is TRBV4-2, the J call TRBJ2-2, with D unresolved. V lost 4 bases, J lost 10 bases, and 13 bases lay in between. CDR1 and CDR2 from the germline V gene are LGHNA and YNFKEQ. The CDR3 has 13 amino acids. The CDR3 bases are TGTGCCAGCAGCCCAGCCCTGATGCAGGAGCTGTTTTTT. It yields the protein CASSPALMQELFF.

This clonotype was seen many times. J is TRBJ2-5 and V is TRBV10-3; 8 bases match TRBD2. Germline CDR1 ENHRY, CDR2 SYGVKD. With V trimmed by 4 bases and J by 5 bases, 9 bases remained unmatched. This CDR3 is built from 15 residues. The CDR3 sequence: CAISVSAGGRETQYF. The CDR3 DNA is TGTGCCATCAGTGTGTCCGCGGGAGGTCGGGAGACCCAGTACTTC.

This clonotype was counted a few times. The rearrangement links TRBV20-1 to TRBJ2-7; D might be TRBD2 (5 bases). CDR1 is DFQATT and CDR2 is SNEGSKA in the germline V gene (reference sequence). Deletions cut 6 bases from V and 7 bases from J, with 19 bases between. The CDR3 runs to 13 residues. The CDR3 DNA is TGCAGTGCCTCGGACTCCCAGGCATTAGAGCAGTACTTC. The encoded protein is CSASDSQALEQYF.

This clonotype was seen ten or more times. The chain carries TRBV2 and TRBJ2-1; D is unclear. Germline-derived CDR1 and CDR2 are SNHLY and FYNNEI. CDR3 length: 11 residues. Trimming pared 2 bases from V and 12 bases from J, leaving 8 bases between. CDR3 region: CASSEPLGQFF. The CDR3, as DNA: TGTGCCAGCAGTGAACCCCTCGGGCAGTTCTTC.

This clonotype was seen ten or more times. The chain employs TRBV12-3 or TRBV12-4 and TRBJ2-1; 9 positions agree with TRBD2. The CDR3 runs 15 residues. The junction had 9 bases not matched to a gene; V was cut back by 4 bases and J by 8 bases. DNA for the CDR3: TGTGCCAGCAGTTCAGGGGGGTTAGCGGGAGATGAGCAGTTCTTC. This sequence encodes CASSSGGLAGDEQFF.

The CDR3 region has the DNA TGTGCCAGCAGTGATTGGAGCGAAACGCCAGATACGCAGTATTTT. It is translated as CASSDWSETPDTQYF. The rearrangement joins TRBV2 to TRBJ2-3; no definite D call. Germline V gene lookup returns CDR1 SNHLY and CDR2 FYNNEI. Trimming removed 3 bases from V and 4 bases from J, with 14 bases in between. The CDR3 covers 15 residues.

The sample holds one count of this clonotype. The rearrangement uses TRBV15 and TRBJ2-7; no definite D call. Per germline, CDR1 LNHNV and CDR2 YYDKDF (reference sequence). V was pared by 3 bases and J by 0 bases, with 12 bases between. The CDR3 sequence is 15 residues long. CDR3 in amino acids: CATSRNPGSSYEQYF. In DNA, the CDR3 is TGTGCCACCAGCAGGAACCCAGGCAGCTCCTACGAGCAGTACTTC.

Worth noting for this clonotype: A read error is possible here, since a much larger clone lies one base away. The chain carries TRBV28 and TRBJ1-1; a possible D gene is TRBD1 (5 bases). In germline, CDR1 is MDHEN, CDR2 SYDVKM. The CDR3 is made up of 12 amino acids. Deletions cut 6 bases from V and 7 bases from J, with 12 bases between. The CDR3 sequence: CASSQGGHEAFF. The CDR3 coding sequence is TGTGCCAGCAGCCAGGGAGGGCATGAAGCTTTCTTT.

About this clonotype itself: Being one base from a much bigger clone, this may be a read error. This chain joins TRBV12-3 or TRBV12-4 and TRBJ2-5; no definite D call. The CDR3 is made up of 13 amino acids. Written as DNA, the CDR3 is TGTGCCAGCAGTCGAGTGTACCAAGGGACCCAGTACTTC. Its protein product is CASSRVYQGTQYF.

This clonotype was counted only a few times. The chain is built from TRBV20-1 and TRBJ2-1, with 12 nucleotides matching TRBD2. With 6 bases clipped from V and 3 bases from J, the junction kept 6 bases outside the gene matches. Germline V gene data show CDR1 as DFQATT and CDR2 as SNEGSKA (reference sequence). The CDR3 length is 15 residues. The CDR3 sequence is CSAPRTSGDYNEQFF. The CDR3 DNA is TGCAGTGCCCCCAGGACTAGCGGGGACTACAATGAGCAGTTCTTC.

In the case of this clonotype: A read error may explain this, as a much larger clone is one base away. The chain employs TRBV29-1 and TRBJ2-2; a weak D match, TRBD2 (6 bases). This CDR3 region has 13 residues. Trimming cost V 7 bases and J 6 bases, with 15 bases left between them. Germline lookup yields CDR1 SQVTM and CDR2 ANQGSEA. The CDR3 DNA reads TGCAGCGATGTGTCTAGGGAGGCCGGGGAGCTGTTTTTT. It specifies CSDVSREAGELFF.

This clonotype was observed many times. The chain uses TRBV5-4 and TRBJ2-3, with 14 bases matching TRBD2. Germline trimming cut 0 bases from V and 6 bases from J; bases unmatched to any gene: 3. Germline CDR1 reads SGHNT; CDR2 reads YYREEE (reference sequence). The CDR3 length is 16 residues. The CDR3 here is CASSLGTSGRIDTQYF. CDR3 nucleotide sequence: TGTGCCAGCAGCTTGGGGACTAGCGGGAGGATCGATACGCAGTATTTT.

This clonotype was recorded a few times. The genes are TRBV4-1 and TRBJ2-5; tentative D call: TRBD2 (5 bases). The CDR3 spans 15 residues. Trimming took off 0 bases at V and 5 bases at J, with 13 bases between the two ends. Germline CDR1 MGHRA, CDR2 YSYEKL. CDR3 in amino acids: CASSQDSGSPETQYF. Here the CDR3 DNA reads TGCGCCAGCAGCCAAGATTCGGGGTCGCCGGAGACCCAGTACTTC.

This clonotype was seen at least ten times. V and J are TRBV7-2 and TRBJ1-2; D is undetermined. Trimming pared 3 bases from V and 3 bases from J, leaving 2 bases between. There are 11 residues in the CDR3. Germline V CDR1 and CDR2: SGHTA, FQGNSA. For the CDR3, the DNA is TGTGCCAGCAGCTTGTACTATGGCTACACCTTC. It codes for CASSLYYGYTF.